These T cell receptor beta chains were read from a single sample in a study of brain T cells in children with intractable seizures. Measured with immunoSEQ multiplex PCR; TCRdb has only the in-frame clones, and not every one. Among around 80,000 clones, around 91% were seen once, and the ten largest hold around 24%. The specimen comprised peripheral blood, sampled at surgery. These receptors originate from a girl under 10 years old with Rasmussen encephalitis and intractable seizures. Both conserved end residues are part of each CDR3. D genes are given only for firm matches. Only part of the rows carry a size: once, few, many, or a class if the clone is expanded.

v_gene	j_gene	abundance	d_gene	CDR3nt	CDR3aa
TRBV5-6	TRBJ1-2	.	.	TGTGCCAGCAGCTTGGGACGTGCAAGCTATGGCTACACCTTC	CASSLGRASYGYTF
TRBV27	TRBJ2-7	.	TRBD2	TGTGCCAGCGGTAGAGCTAGCGGGAGTCCCTACGAGCAGTACTTC	CASGRASGSPYEQYF
TRBV7-9	TRBJ1-2	.	.	TGTGCCAGCAGCTTAACGGCTAACTATGGCTACACCTTC	CASSLTANYGYTF
TRBV28	TRBJ2-5	.	.	TGTGCCAGCATCGATATAGGGACCCAGTACTTC	CASIDIGTQYF
TRBV15	TRBJ2-2	.	.	TGTGCCACCAGCAGAGATCTAGCAGACACCGGGGAGCTGTTTTTT	CATSRDLADTGELFF
TRBV7-6	TRBJ2-7	.	.	TGTGCCAGCAGCTTATCCTTCGGAGGTGCCTCCTACGAGCAGTACTTC	CASSLSFGGASYEQYF
TRBV19	TRBJ1-5	.	TRBD1	TGTGCCAGTAGTATCAAGGGACAGAGTCATCAGCCCCAGCATTTT	CASSIKGQSHQPQHF
TRBV27	TRBJ2-3	.	.	TGTGCCAGCAGTTACGGCACAGGGCCCACAGATACGCAGTATTTT	CASSYGTGPTDTQYF
TRBV5-1	TRBJ1-1	.	.	TGCGCCAGCAGCTTGGACACCCCCATGAAGACTTTCTTT	CASSLDTPMKTFF
TRBV9	TRBJ2-1	.	TRBD2	TGTGCCAGCAGCGTAGCGGGGGGAGCTAGTGAGCAGTTCTTC	CASSVAGGASEQFF
TRBV9	TRBJ1-2	.	.	TGTGCCAGCAGCGCGGACAGACCGGGCTACACCTTC	CASSADRPGYTF
TRBV27	TRBJ2-2	few	TRBD1	TGTGCCAGCAGTTCTACGGACAGGGCCACCGGGGAGCTGTTTTTT	CASSSTDRATGELFF
TRBV2	TRBJ2-1	.	.	TGTGCCAGCAGTGGGACGTCTAGCGCATCCTACAATGAGCAGTTCTTC	CASSGTSSASYNEQFF
TRBV28	TRBJ1-1	.	TRBD1	TGTGCCAGCAGTTTATTCAGAGGAGCAGGGGGCACTGAAGCTTTCTTT	CASSLFRGAGGTEAFF
TRBV12-3/TRBV12-4	TRBJ1-1	.	TRBD1	TGTGCCAGCAATCCCAGGGGGCTGGCTGAAGCTTTCTTT	CASNPRGLAEAFF
TRBV18	TRBJ2-2	.	.	TGTGCCAGCTCAAACACCGGGGAGCTGTTTTTT	CASSNTGELFF
TRBV28	TRBJ1-4	.	.	TGTGCCACCGAACGCCCGGGACGGACTAATGAAAAACTGTTTTTT	CATERPGRTNEKLFF
TRBV7-9	TRBJ2-1	.	.	TGTGCCAGCAGCTTAAGCTACAATGAGCAGTTCTTC	CASSLSYNEQFF
TRBV6-6	TRBJ2-2	.	.	TGTGCCAGCAGTTTTTCTTGGGGGGCAAACACCGGGGAGCTGTTTTTT	CASSFSWGANTGELFF
TRBV7-9	TRBJ2-6	.	TRBD1	TGTGCCAGCAGCCCCCCCTCCCGGGACAGCCTCTCTGGGGCCAACGTCCTGACTTTC	CASSPPSRDSLSGANVLTF
TRBV7-9	TRBJ2-7	.	.	TGTGCCAGCAGCTTAGGCGGCCTCAGCTCCTACGAGCAGTACTTC	CASSLGGLSSYEQYF
TRBV6-5	TRBJ1-4	.	.	TGTGCCAGCAGTTATTCGCCCGCGGACAGTAATGAAAAACTGTTTTTT	CASSYSPADSNEKLFF
TRBV7-2	TRBJ2-7	.	.	TGTGCCAGCAGCTTTAGGGCGGTTGGAGACTCCTACGAGCAGTACTTC	CASSFRAVGDSYEQYF
TRBV11-1	TRBJ1-1	.	.	TGTGCCAGCAGCTTGGCAGGGGAGGTGAACACTGAAGCTTTCTTT	CASSLAGEVNTEAFF
TRBV11-2	TRBJ2-7	.	.	TGTGCCAGCAGCTTAAGCGGCGGCCCCTACGAGCAGTACTTC	CASSLSGGPYEQYF
TRBV5-4	TRBJ1-1	.	.	TGTGCCAGCAGCTTGGGGGCTGAAGCTTTCTTT	CASSLGAEAFF
TRBV28	TRBJ1-2	.	.	TGTGCCAGCAGTTTGTGGGCTTTCTATGGCTACACCTTC	CASSLWAFYGYTF
TRBV4-1	TRBJ2-5	.	.	TGCGCCAGCAGCCAAGTTTTCGGGACAAAAGGGGAGACCCAGTACTTC	CASSQVFGTKGETQYF
TRBV3-1/TRBV3-2	TRBJ1-2	.	.	TGTGCCAGCAGCCAAGATTGTTGCACAGGGAGGACCTATGGCTACACCTTC	CASSQDCCTGRTYGYTF
TRBV18	TRBJ2-1	once	.	TGTGCCAGCTCACCATTAGCGAATGAGCAGTTCTTC	CASSPLANEQFF
TRBV7-9	TRBJ2-3	.	.	TGTGCCAGCGGGGGGGCCGGAGATACGCAGTATTTT	CASGGAGDTQYF
TRBV7-9	TRBJ2-2	.	.	TGTGCCAGCAGCTTAGTGGGCGGGACGTTCGCCACCGGGGAGCTGTTTTTT	CASSLVGGTFATGELFF
TRBV5-1	TRBJ2-2	.	TRBD2	TGCGCCAGCAGCCTTACTCTAGCGGGGCTAAACACCGGGGAGCTGTTTTTT	CASSLTLAGLNTGELFF
TRBV9	TRBJ2-6	.	.	TGTGCCAGCAGCGTAGGGGTAACTGGGGCCAACGTCCTGACTTTC	CASSVGVTGANVLTF
TRBV11-2	TRBJ2-7	.	.	TGTGCCAGCAGAAAAGGCGAGGCGCCGGGCGAGCAGTACTTC	CASRKGEAPGEQYF
TRBV6-6	TRBJ1-5	.	.	TGTGCCAGCAGTAACCGGGGGTATAGCAATCAGCCCCAGCATTTT	CASSNRGYSNQPQHF
TRBV6-5	TRBJ1-6	.	.	TGTGCCAGCATAGTGGGGGTGAATAATTCACCCCTCCACTTT	CASIVGVNNSPLHF
TRBV2	TRBJ1-5	.	.	TGTGCCAGCAGTGTTGAACAGGCAAATCAGCCCCAGCATTTT	CASSVEQANQPQHF
TRBV7-3	TRBJ2-1	once	TRBD2	TGTGCCAGCAGCTCGACTAGCGGGAGTTTCCATGAGCAGTTCTTC	CASSSTSGSFHEQFF
TRBV27	TRBJ2-1	.	TRBD2	TGTGCCAGCAGTTTACTTTTTAGAAGTAGGACTAGTTTGAGGTACAATGAGCAGTTCTTC	CASSLLFRSRTSLRYNEQFF
TRBV30	TRBJ2-3	.	TRBD2	TGTGCCTGGTCGAGCGGGGGGGCAGATACGCAGTATTTT	CAWSSGGADTQYF
TRBV4-2	TRBJ2-1	few	.	TGTGCCAGCAGGGGGGGACTCCGGAGCTCCTACAATGAGCAGTTCTTC	CASRGGLRSSYNEQFF
TRBV6-1	TRBJ2-2	.	TRBD1	TGTGCCAGCAGTGAATCAGGGACAGTCACCGGGGAGCTGTTTTTT	CASSESGTVTGELFF
TRBV7-9	TRBJ2-1	.	.	TGTGCCAGCAGCTTAAGACTAGAGATCAATGAGCAGTTCTTC	CASSLRLEINEQFF
TRBV7-3	TRBJ1-6	.	.	TGTGCCAGCAGCTTAGGGGGACTCTATAATTCACCCCTCCACTTT	CASSLGGLYNSPLHF
TRBV28	TRBJ1-4	.	.	TGTGCCACCCAGCCGGGGGGGAGGGATGAAAAACTGTTTTTT	CATQPGGRDEKLFF
TRBV27	TRBJ2-7	.	.	TGTGCCAGCAGTTTATCCGGACGGGAGCAGTACTTC	CASSLSGREQYF
TRBV4-1	TRBJ1-1	.	.	TGCGCCAGCAGCCAAGGGTATTCGGGACCCCTTGAAGCTTTCTTT	CASSQGYSGPLEAFF
TRBV30	TRBJ1-6	.	.	TGTGCCTACAGCGATAATTCACCCCTCCACTTT	CAYSDNSPLHF